The following is a T cell receptor beta chain sequence with its context. TCRdb keeps only in-frame clones here, not all; method: immunoSEQ multiplex PCR. The sample has about 100,000 clones; approximately 93% are singletons. These data are taken from a study of T cell responses to AZD1222 COVID-19 vaccine. With V trimmed by 5 bases and J by 9 bases, 6 bases remained unmatched. Germline CDR1 SGHAT, CDR2 FQNNGV. The CDR3 has 13 amino acids. This clonotype was sampled from an adult who received the AZD1222 COVID-19 vaccine. The starting material was peripheral blood, obtained 28 days after the second AZD1222 dose. The chain is built from TRBV11-2 and TRBJ2-4; TRBD1 agrees at 8 bases. As DNA, the CDR3 is TGTGCCAGCAGCCTCCCTCAGGGGGCCATTCAGTACTTC. It yields the protein CASSLPQGAIQYF.